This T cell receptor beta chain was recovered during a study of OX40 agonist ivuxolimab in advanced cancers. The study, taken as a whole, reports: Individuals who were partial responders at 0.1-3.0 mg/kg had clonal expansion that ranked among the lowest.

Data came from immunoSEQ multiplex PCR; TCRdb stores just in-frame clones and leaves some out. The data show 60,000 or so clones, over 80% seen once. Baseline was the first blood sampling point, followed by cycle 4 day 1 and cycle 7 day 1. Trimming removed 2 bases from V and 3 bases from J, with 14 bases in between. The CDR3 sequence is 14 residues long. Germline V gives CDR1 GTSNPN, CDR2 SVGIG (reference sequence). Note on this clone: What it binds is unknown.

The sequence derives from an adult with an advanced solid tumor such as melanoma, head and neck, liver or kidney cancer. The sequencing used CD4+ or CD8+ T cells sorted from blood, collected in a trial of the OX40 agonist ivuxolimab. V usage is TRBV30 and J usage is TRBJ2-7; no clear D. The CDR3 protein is CAWSRQSISYEQYF. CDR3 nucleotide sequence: TGTGCCTGGAGTAGACAAAGCATTAGCTACGAGCAGTACTTC. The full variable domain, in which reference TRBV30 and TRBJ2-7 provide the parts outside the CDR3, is SQTIHQWPATLVQPVGSPLSLECTVEGTSNPNLYWYRQAAGRGLQLLFYSVGIGQISSEVPQNLSASRPQDRQFILSSKKLLLSDSGFYLCAWSRQSISYEQYFGPGTRLTVT.